This TCR beta chain emerged from a study of T cell responses to AZD1222 COVID-19 vaccine. CDR1 is SGHAT, CDR2 FQNNGV, per germline. The CDR3 contains 15 residues. Trimming took 2 bases from V and 3 from J; bases not matched to a gene: 1. Profiling relied on immunoSEQ multiplex PCR, and the TCRdb table lists in-frame clones only, not all of them. The repertoire holds approximately 140,000 clones, with approximately 90% as singletons. Study results and limitations: Repertoires were sampled only after the peak T cell response.

Details on this clone: Its antigen is still unknown.

The sequence was obtained from an adult in good health. The material sequenced was peripheral blood, taken on day 0 of AZD1222 vaccination. The chain joins TRBV11-2 to TRBJ2-1, with 10 bases fitting TRBD2. The CDR3 loop reads CASSLLAGGYNEQFF. In DNA, the CDR3 is TGTGCCAGCAGCTTATTAGCGGGAGGCTACAATGAGCAGTTCTTC.